The clone carrying this TCR beta chain was observed a handful of times. As yet, its antigen is unknown. Other nucleotide sequences from this sample produce the same CDR3. The V gene's germline CDR1 is LNHDA and CDR2 SQIVND (reference sequence). The CDR3 totals 15 residues. The V end was cut by 2 bases, the J end by 1 base, with 6 bases between. Every patient had mismatch repair deficiency by PCR or immunohistochemistry. The TCR-sequenced patients were a few responders to pembrolizumab. This specimen belongs to a study of PD-1 blockade in mismatch repair-deficient tumors. Across the whole study: Patients had roughly twelve mismatch repair-deficient cancer types, all previously treated and progressing. Study observations and caveats: Tumor-resident clones, often undetectable pretreatment in blood, expanded then contracted after pembrolizumab.

Generated by immunoSEQ multiplex PCR, the TCRdb table keeps only in-frame clones and is missing some. The data hold about 79,000 clones, with roughly 80% observed a single time. This receptor was taken from an adult with mismatch repair-deficient cancer. The sequencing here drew on peripheral blood, taken 44 weeks after starting pembrolizumab. The chain joins TRBV19 to TRBJ2-6; D gene unclear. This CDR3 reads CASSITGSGANVLTF. The CDR3, as DNA: TGTGCCAGTAGTATAACTGGGTCTGGGGCCAACGTCCTGACTTTC.